What follows is one T cell receptor beta chain and its context. Its antigen is still unknown. Profiled with immunoSEQ multiplex PCR; TCRdb holds only in-frame clones, not every one. The sample lists approximately 110,000 clones; roughly 92% were seen once. The V gene lost 6 bases and the J gene lost 0 bases, with 14 bases spanning the gap. CDR1 and CDR2 from the germline V gene are KGHSH and LQKENI. The CDR3 sequence is 15 residues long. Only cases whose brain tissue showed the highest T cell transcript signatures were sequenced. Pre-surgery treatment included at least one anti-epileptic drug. The sample comes from a study of brain T cells in children with intractable seizures. Regarding the study as a whole: Only CDR3 sequence similarity suggested viral specificity, without known HCMV serostatus.

This clonotype was obtained from a boy younger than two with hemimegalencephaly and intractable seizures. The starting material was peripheral blood, obtained at surgery. The chain uses TRBV18 and TRBJ1-1; D might be TRBD1 (6 bases). As DNA, the CDR3 is TGTGCCAGCTCGGGCGGACAGCACATGAACACTGAAGCTTTCTTT. The encoded protein is CASSGGQHMNTEAFF.